Sequencing of this TCR beta chain was carried out in a study of T cells after yellow fever vaccination. As for the study in general: Fractions of limited cellularity were prepared by means of SMART-Seq v4 Ultra Low Input.

This clonotype has a handful of counts. In TCRdb, the 5' RACE reads were re-called with MiXCR into one record per CDR3 protein. The table lists some 500,000 distinct CDR3 sequences, about 14% of them singletons, with more than 13% in the top ten. The receptor was isolated from a young man who received the YFV17D yellow fever vaccine. The starting material was PBMCs, obtained on the day of the yellow fever booster vaccination.

In DNA form, the CDR3 reads TGCAGTACAACTAGCGGGAGAGGGTACGAGCAGTACTTC. Its protein product is CSTTSGRGYEQYF. The rearrangement links TRBV20-1 to TRBJ2-7; 11 positions match TRBD2. The CDR3 has 13 amino acids. V trimming: 8 bases; J trimming: 4 bases; junction bases outside the gene matches: 7. Per the germline V gene, CDR1 is DFQATT and CDR2 is SNEGSKA (reference sequence).